The 25 T cell receptor beta chains listed next were all sequenced from one sample in a study of shared clonotypes between healthy human individuals. Produced via immunoSEQ multiplex PCR; TCRdb's table is partial and in-frame only. The sample lists fewer than 850,000 clones, around 90% occurring once. Input material: memory CD8+ T cells from PBMCs. Noted subset: CD45RO+ cells pooled with CCR7-negative TemRA cells. These receptors were collected from a man aged 18 to 29 in good health. Some clones in this sample may be carry-over from other donors' samples.

This clone came up once. The V call is TRBV28, the J call TRBJ1-1, with 9 bases fitting TRBD1. V shed 3 bases and J 1 base; nucleotides not matched to a gene: 6. Per the germline V gene, CDR1 is MDHEN and CDR2 is SYDVKM. The CDR3 extends over 16 amino acids. CDR3 coding DNA: TGTGCCAGCAGTTTTCCGACAGGGGGTTCGAACACTGAAGCTTTCTTT. It specifies CASSFPTGGSNTEAFF. The variable domain in full, completed from reference TRBV28 and TRBJ1-1, reads DVKVTQSSRYLVKRTGEKVFLECVQDMDHENMFWYRQDPGLGLRLIYFSYDVKMKEKGDIPEGYSVSREKKERFSLILESASTNQTSMYLCASSFPTGGSNTEAFFGQGTRLTVV.

This clone was counted a few times. V and J are TRBV6-9 and TRBJ1-5; TRBD1 matches 8 bases. This CDR3 has 17 residues. Per germline, CDR1 MNHGY and CDR2 SVAAGI. The V and J ends lost 0 bases and 1 base, in that order; junction bases with no gene match: 5. CDR3 in amino acids: CASSYSSTGESNQPQHF. The CDR3 DNA is TGTGCCAGCAGTTATTCGTCGACAGGGGAAAGCAATCAGCCCCAGCATTTT.

Only a few counts were recorded for this clone. The V call is TRBV7-9, the J call TRBJ1-1; 7 bases map to TRBD1. The ends lost 6 bases at V and 4 bases at J; junction bases unmatched: 5. The CDR3 sequence is 13 residues long. Germline assignment: CDR1 SEHNR and CDR2 FQNEAQ (reference sequence). Here the CDR3 reads CASRTGDPTEAFF. The CDR3 nucleotides are TGTGCCAGCAGAACAGGGGATCCCACTGAAGCTTTCTTT. Full variable domain (outside the CDR3, taken from reference TRBV7-9 and TRBJ1-1): DTGVSQNPRHKITKRGQNVTFRCDPISEHNRLYWYRQTLGQGPEFLTYFQNEAQLEKSRLLSDRFSAERPKGSFSTLEIQRTEQGDSAMYLCASRTGDPTEAFFGQGTRLTVV.

CDR3 loop: CASSSTTWEPQHF. In DNA, the CDR3 is TGTGCCAGCAGTTCGACGACTTGGGAACCCCAGCATTTT. This chain joins TRBV6-6 and TRBJ1-5, with D uncertain. The CDR3 is 13 residues long. The germline gives CDR1 MNHNY, CDR2 SVGAGI (reference sequence). V lost 4 bases to trimming and J lost 10 bases, with 14 bases between them.

The chain has TRBV29-1 and TRBJ2-2, with D uncertain. Per germline, CDR1 SQVTM and CDR2 ANQGSEA. V lost 5 bases and J lost 1, with 8 bases in between. The CDR3 consists of 13 residues. The CDR3: CSVLVKNTGELFF. CDR3 sequence (DNA): TGCAGCGTTTTGGTCAAGAACACCGGGGAGCTGTTTTTT.

V is TRBV6-5 and J is TRBJ2-1; D remains unclear. Per the germline V gene, CDR1 is MNHEY and CDR2 is SVGAGI. V lost 4 bases and J lost 3, with 13 bases in between. CDR3 size: 15 residues. The CDR3 coding sequence is TGTGCCAGCAGTTTAGGGCCGCCCCACTACAATGAGCAGTTCTTC. Translating it yields CASSLGPPHYNEQFF.

This clone was counted ten times or more. The genes are TRBV7-9 and TRBJ2-5, with D tentatively TRBD2 (6 bases). V dropped 4 bases and J dropped 3 bases, with 24 bases sitting between them. Per germline, CDR1 SEHNR and CDR2 FQNEAQ (reference sequence). CDR3 length: 18 amino acids. CDR3 protein: CASSSKAAGKPLEETQYF. The CDR3 DNA sequence: TGTGCCAGCAGCTCGAAGGCGGCGGGGAAGCCTCTGGAAGAGACCCAGTACTTC.

The rearrangement joins TRBV27 to TRBJ2-7, with TRBD2 as a possible D gene (5 bases). Germline CDR1 reads MNHEY; CDR2 reads SMNVEV (reference sequence). The germline V and J ends were trimmed by 3 bases and 7 bases, with 7 bases remaining between them. This CDR3 is 11 amino acids long. CDR3 in amino acids: CASSFGREQYF. The CDR3 nucleotides read TGTGCCAGCAGTTTTGGGAGAGAGCAGTACTTC.

The chain recombines TRBV28 with TRBJ2-7, with 7 bases that match TRBD2. With 3 bases clipped from V and 4 bases from J, the junction kept 9 bases outside the gene matches. There are 15 residues in the CDR3. The V gene's germline CDR1 is MDHEN and CDR2 SYDVKM. This CDR3 reads CASSFGPGGSYEQYF. CDR3 coding DNA: TGTGCCAGCAGTTTCGGACCGGGAGGTTCGTACGAGCAGTACTTC.

The V and J genes are TRBV4-1 and TRBJ1-4; D remains ambiguous. Trimming cost V 1 base and J 8 bases, with 14 bases left between them. CDR1 is MGHRA, CDR2 YSYEKL, per germline. This CDR3 has 15 residues. This CDR3 reads CASSQAAYEGEKLFF. CDR3 DNA: TGCGCCAGCAGCCAAGCGGCTTACGAAGGAGAAAAACTGTTTTTT.

The CDR3 protein is CASSYGGGNSYEQYF. The CDR3 region has the DNA TGTGCCAGCAGCTATGGGGGGGGTAACTCCTACGAGCAGTACTTC. This chain uses TRBV5-4 with TRBJ2-7, with 7 bases fitting TRBD2. The germline gives CDR1 SGHNT, CDR2 YYREEE (reference sequence). There are 15 residues in the CDR3. J was trimmed by 0 bases and V by 3 bases; bases with no gene match: 6. Variable domain in full (rest from reference TRBV5-4 and TRBJ2-7): ETGVTQSPTHLIKTRGQQVTLRCSSQSGHNTVSWYQQALGQGPQFIFQYYREEENGRGNFPPRFSGLQFPNYSSELNVNALELDDSALYLCASSYGGGNSYEQYFGPGTRLTVT.

This sequence joins TRBV15 and TRBJ2-7; 10 nucleotides agree with TRBD2. Germline CDR1 reads LNHNV; CDR2 reads YYDKDF (reference sequence). The ends lost 1 base at V and 4 bases at J; junction bases unmatched: 4. CDR3 length: 15 amino acids. CDR3 loop: CATSRGAGGWYEQYF. The DNA for the CDR3 is TGTGCCACCAGCAGAGGAGCGGGAGGGTGGTACGAGCAGTACTTC.

V and J are TRBV27 and TRBJ2-1; TRBD2 is a possible D gene (5 bases). The CDR3 length is 14 residues. The germline V gene has CDR1 MNHEY and CDR2 SMNVEV (reference sequence). V lost 5 bases to trimming and J lost 6 bases, with 14 bases between them. Written as DNA, the CDR3 is TGTGCCAGCAGTGTTTTGCGGGTTGGCAATGAGCAGTTCTTC. Its protein is CASSVLRVGNEQFF.

With regard to this clone: This same CDR3 is encoded by further DNA sequences in the sample. The chain is built from TRBV6-5 and TRBJ2-7, with TRBD2 identical over 12 bases. V shed 0 bases and J 2 bases; nucleotides not matched to a gene: 2. The CDR3 covers 16 residues. The V gene's germline CDR1 is MNHEY and CDR2 SVGAGI. CDR3 loop: CASSYSRLAGAYEQYF. CDR3 coding DNA: TGTGCCAGCAGTTACTCGAGACTAGCGGGAGCCTACGAGCAGTACTTC.

This clone is a singleton in its sample. The V and J genes are TRBV5-1 and TRBJ2-2; D perhaps matches TRBD1 (6 bases). V dropped 0 bases and J dropped 6 bases, with 12 bases sitting between them. This CDR3 region has 15 residues. Germline V CDR1 and CDR2: SGHRS, YFSETQ. CDR3 loop: CASSLVQGVSGELFF. CDR3 bases: TGCGCCAGCAGCTTGGTACAGGGAGTTTCCGGGGAGCTGTTTTTT. The full variable domain, in which reference TRBV5-1 and TRBJ2-2 provide the parts outside the CDR3, is KAGVTQTPRYLIKTRGQQVTLSCSPISGHRSVSWYQQTPGQGLQFLFEYFSETQRNKGNFPGRFSGRQFSNSRSEMNVSTLELGDSALYLCASSLVQGVSGELFFGEGSRLTVL.

This chain connects TRBV4-3 to TRBJ2-7; TRBD2 matches 13 bases. J gave up 0 bases and V 0 bases, and 11 bases lay outside the gene matches. CDR3 length: 20 amino acids. Germline loops: CDR1 LGHNA, CDR2 YSLEER. CDR3 loop: CASSQDFRGLAGQSSYEQYF. DNA for the CDR3: TGCGCCAGCAGCCAAGATTTTAGGGGACTAGCGGGACAGAGCTCCTACGAGCAGTACTTC.

As concerns this clone: Other nucleotide sequences from this sample produce the same CDR3. The chain combines TRBV28 with TRBJ2-3; 9 bases agree with TRBD2. With V trimmed by 6 bases and J by 1 base, 2 bases remained unmatched. This CDR3 is 14 amino acids long. Germline V gene lookup returns CDR1 MDHEN and CDR2 SYDVKM. The CDR3 DNA is TGTGCCAGCAGCTGGACTAGCGGCACAGATACGCAGTATTTT. Translated: CASSWTSGTDTQYF.

This chain uses TRBV27 with TRBJ2-1, with TRBD1 matching 8 bases. V shed 7 bases and J 0 bases; nucleotides not matched to a gene: 5. This CDR3 region has 15 residues. CDR1 and CDR2 (germline): MNHEY, SMNVEV (reference sequence). This CDR3 reads CASMWDRSSYNEQFF. The CDR3 coding sequence is TGTGCCAGCATGTGGGACAGGAGCTCCTACAATGAGCAGTTCTTC.

The chain carries TRBV11-2 and TRBJ2-6; a possible D gene is TRBD1 (6 bases). V was trimmed by 4 bases and J by 0 bases, leaving 13 bases between them. There are 17 residues in the CDR3. The germline V gene encodes CDR1 SGHAT and CDR2 FQNNGV. In nucleotides, the CDR3 is TGTGCCAGCAGCTCTCGGGACACGATCTCTGGGGCCAACGTCCTGACTTTC. Protein: CASSSRDTISGANVLTF.

The gene calls are TRBV29-1 and TRBJ2-4; 10 bases align to TRBD2. The CDR3 contains 12 residues. Germline loops: CDR1 SQVTM, CDR2 ANQGSEA. V lost 7 bases to trimming and J lost 5 bases; unmatched junction nucleotides: 2. The CDR3 DNA sequence: TGCAGCGGCCTAGCGGGAGAAAACATTCAGTACTTC. Its translation is CSGLAGENIQYF.

The gene calls are TRBV6-1 and TRBJ1-5; no clear D gene. V lost 6 bases, J lost 0 bases, and 9 bases lay in between. The CDR3 length is 14 residues. Germline-derived CDR1 and CDR2 are MNHNS and SASEGT. CDR3 coding DNA: TGTGCCAGCAGGCCCCGGGATAGCAATCAGCCCCAGCATTTT. Amino acids: CASRPRDSNQPQHF.

The genes are TRBV29-1 and TRBJ2-1; 7 positions agree with TRBD2. CDR3 length: 16 amino acids. J was trimmed by 8 bases and V by 4 bases; bases with no gene match: 17. The V gene's germline CDR1 is SQVTM and CDR2 ANQGSEA. CDR3 DNA sequence: TGCAGCGTTGTGGGGTCGGAGCGGGACCGATGGGATGAGCAGTTCTTC. Translating it yields CSVVGSERDRWDEQFF.

This chain links TRBV19 with TRBJ1-1, with 9 bases aligning to TRBD1. The CDR3 is made up of 13 amino acids. Germline assignment: CDR1 LNHDA and CDR2 SQIVND (reference sequence). J gave up 8 bases and V 6 bases, and 7 bases lay outside the gene matches. The DNA of the CDR3 is TGTGCCAGTAGCCTGACGGACAGGGGCGAAGCTTTCTTT. This translates into CASSLTDRGEAFF.

This clone appeared once. This chain joins TRBV5-1 and TRBJ2-3; D not certain. V lost 5 bases and J 2 bases, leaving 18 bases between the germline ends. The CDR3 runs to 16 residues. Germline V gene sequence: CDR1 SGHRS, CDR2 YFSETQ. This CDR3 reads CASRPSLGSYTDTQYF. The CDR3 nucleotides are TGCGCCAGCAGACCATCCCTGGGTAGTTACACAGATACGCAGTATTTT.

The rearrangement uses TRBV28 and TRBJ2-5, with TRBD2 matching over 10 bases. Germline lookup yields CDR1 MDHEN and CDR2 SYDVKM. Germline trimming cut 4 bases from V and 10 bases from J; bases unmatched to any gene: 9. This CDR3 spans 14 amino acids. CDR3: CASSSPPSGGFQYF. The CDR3 bases are TGTGCCAGCAGTTCCCCCCCTAGCGGGGGTTTCCAGTACTTC.